This entry lists 4 T cell receptor beta chains sequenced from one sample in a study of control samples from healthy donors and cancer patients. Here immunoSEQ multiplex PCR was the method, and the copy in TCRdb shows in-frame clones only, minus some. The table includes roughly 140,000 clones, 89% detected once. The sequenced sample consisted of blood. These receptors all come from a man under 40 in good health.

This chain joins TRBV7-8 and TRBJ2-7; D call uncertain. From germline, CDR1 is SGHVS and CDR2 FQNEAQ. The CDR3 runs to 14 residues. The germline V and J ends were trimmed by 1 base and 1 base, with 8 bases remaining between them. CDR3: CASSLVQSSYEQYF. The CDR3 nucleotides are TGTGCCAGCAGCTTAGTGCAGAGTTCCTACGAGCAGTACTTC.

CDR3 residues: CASSQQMNTEAFF. The CDR3 DNA sequence: TGTGCCAGCAGCCAACAGATGAACACTGAAGCTTTCTTT. This chain links TRBV7-9 with TRBJ1-1, with no clear D. CDR1 is SEHNR, CDR2 FQNEAQ, per germline (reference sequence). Trimming left V 5 bases short and J 0 bases short, with 7 bases between. The CDR3 loop spans 13 amino acids.

V gene TRBV27 combines with J gene TRBJ2-7; D is perhaps TRBD1 (6 bases). The germline gives CDR1 MNHEY, CDR2 SMNVEV (reference sequence). The V gene lost 5 bases and the J gene lost 2 bases, with 7 bases spanning the gap. This CDR3 is 12 amino acids long. The CDR3 region has the DNA TGTGCCAGCAGTCGGACAGCCTACGAGCAGTACTTC. Amino acids: CASSRTAYEQYF.

The rearrangement joins TRBV7-9 to TRBJ2-5; D is possibly TRBD1 (6 bases). V lost 5 bases and J 2 bases, leaving 18 bases between the germline ends. The germline gives CDR1 SEHNR, CDR2 FQNEAQ (reference sequence). The CDR3 contains 16 residues. The CDR3 sequence is CASSAGVGQTQETQYF. As DNA, the CDR3 is TGTGCCAGCAGCGCAGGGGTGGGGCAGACTCAAGAGACCCAGTACTTC.